This entry concerns a single T cell receptor beta chain. Primers included in the PCR were 60 Vbeta and 13 Jbeta primers. Using immunoSEQ multiplex PCR, the repertoire was profiled, and TCRdb retains in-frame clones only, with some absent. This table holds about 170,000 clones, 75% to 85% found once. This record belongs to a study of cytomegalovirus exposure and HLA in healthy donors. Sequenced: PBMCs. This TCR came from a female donor in good health and CMV-seronegative.

CDR3 nucleotides: TGCGCCAGCCTCGTTTCAAGCGGCGCCCCGGGAGAGACCCAGTACTTC. Its protein is CASLVSSGAPGETQYF. This rearrangement joins TRBV10-1 to TRBJ2-5; a weak D match, TRBD2 (5 bases). CDR1 is WNHNN and CDR2 is SYGVQD in the germline V gene (reference sequence). The CDR3 length is 16 residues. The ends were cut back, 8 bases at V and 4 bases at J, with 23 bases in the middle.